This passage covers 14 T cell receptor beta chains from one sample sequenced in a study of cytomegalovirus exposure and HLA in healthy donors. Primers: 60 Vbeta forward and 13 Jbeta reverse. TCRdb's copy holds only in-frame clones and misses some; the assay was immunoSEQ multiplex PCR. The table records roughly 120,000 clones, approximately 76% of them present only once. Sequenced input: PBMCs. The source of these receptors is a man in his forties in good health and CMV-seronegative.

The chain carries TRBV19 and TRBJ2-5; TRBD1 matches at 8 bases. Trimming cost V 5 bases and J 3 bases; bases outside gene matches: 8. Germline CDR1 LNHDA, CDR2 SQIVND (reference sequence). CDR3 length equals 15 residues. CDR3 nucleotides: TGTGCCAGTAGTGGACTCGGACAGGGAAAAGAGACCCAGTACTTC. The encoded protein is CASSGLGQGKETQYF.

V usage is TRBV6-5 and J usage is TRBJ1-3; D not resolved. The CDR3 length is 16 residues. Trimming took off 0 bases at V and 0 bases at J, with 9 bases between the two ends. The V gene's germline CDR1 is MNHEY and CDR2 SVGAGI. CDR3 sequence: CASSYSPADSGNTIYF. The CDR3 DNA follows: TGTGCCAGCAGTTACTCGCCGGCGGACTCTGGAAACACCATATATTTT.

This clone was counted only a few times. The chain employs TRBV14 and TRBJ1-2; D remains unclear. CDR3 length: 14 amino acids. Deletions cut 0 bases from V and 7 bases from J, with 12 bases between. In germline, CDR1 is SGHDN, CDR2 FVKESK. This chain's CDR3 is CASSQDRRLAGYTF. DNA of the CDR3: TGTGCCAGCAGCCAAGATAGAAGGTTAGCTGGCTACACCTTC.

This sequence joins TRBV6-5 and TRBJ2-7; the D gene is possibly TRBD2 (7 bases). CDR3 length equals 11 residues. The V and J ends lost 8 bases and 7 bases respectively, with 12 bases between them. Germline V gene data show CDR1 as MNHEY and CDR2 as SVGAGI. CDR3 region: CASRRGGEQYF. In DNA form, the CDR3 reads TGTGCCAGCCGTAGGGGGGGGGAGCAGTACTTC.

This clone was observed a few times. The chain recombines TRBV4-3 with TRBJ2-1; 8 bases line up with TRBD2. With 0 bases clipped from V and 10 bases from J, the junction kept 11 bases outside the gene matches. Germline CDR1 is LGHNA and CDR2 is YSLEER. The CDR3 is 16 residues long. CDR3 bases: TGCGCCAGCAGCCAAGATCGAAGCGGGGGCCCAGACGAGCAGTTCTTC. This codes for CASSQDRSGGPDEQFF.

The chain carries TRBV19 and TRBJ2-1; D possibly corresponds to TRBD2 (5 bases). V was trimmed by 5 bases and J by 6 bases, leaving 11 bases between them. Germline loops: CDR1 LNHDA, CDR2 SQIVND (reference sequence). CDR3 size: 13 residues. CDR3 region: CASSVRGFNEQFF. The CDR3 bases are TGTGCCAGTAGTGTACGGGGATTCAATGAGCAGTTCTTC.

The rearrangement links TRBV5-1 to TRBJ1-1; possibly TRBD1 for D (5 bases). Trimming cost V 4 bases and J 4 bases, with 14 bases left between them. Germline CDR1 SGHRS, CDR2 YFSETQ. The CDR3 length is 14 residues. CDR3 amino acids: CASSTREGSTEAFF. CDR3 coding DNA: TGCGCCAGCAGCACCAGGGAGGGAAGCACTGAAGCTTTCTTT.

The chain links TRBV19 to TRBJ2-3; maybe TRBD1 (6 bases). The V and J ends lost 3 bases and 2 bases respectively, with 15 bases between them. Germline-derived CDR1 and CDR2 are LNHDA and SQIVND (reference sequence). The CDR3 is made up of 16 amino acids. Here the CDR3 reads CASSIIAGAATDTQYF. CDR3 in DNA: TGTGCCAGTAGTATCATCGCAGGGGCGGCCACAGATACGCAGTATTTT.

The chain couples TRBV2 to TRBJ2-7; D uncertain. The V and J ends lost 0 bases and 4 bases respectively, with 7 bases between them. The CDR3 runs to 13 residues. CDR1 SNHLY and CDR2 FYNNEI come from the germline V gene. CDR3 DNA sequence: TGTGCCAGCAGTGAAGCGCGGTTGTACGAGCAGTACTTC. Its translation is CASSEARLYEQYF.

The chain combines TRBV7-2 with TRBJ2-3, with 9 bases identical to TRBD2. The junction had 4 bases not matched to a gene; V was cut back by 1 base and J by 8 bases. This CDR3 is built from 14 residues. CDR1 is SGHTA and CDR2 is FQGNSA in the germline V gene. CDR3 DNA sequence: TGTGCCAGCAGCTTAGTTGTTAGCGGGAGTACGCAGTATTTT. Its translation is CASSLVVSGSTQYF.

The chain recombines TRBV15 with TRBJ1-5; 9 nucleotides match TRBD1. The CDR3 extends over 16 amino acids. The junction had 8 bases not matched to a gene; V was cut back by 5 bases and J by 3 bases. Germline V gene sequence: CDR1 LNHNV, CDR2 YYDKDF (reference sequence). CDR3 DNA: TGTGCCACCAGCGGGGGGGGACAGGGCCTCAATCAGCCCCAGCATTTT. The encoded protein is CATSGGGQGLNQPQHF.

This clone was detected a few times. The chain recombines TRBV7-9 with TRBJ1-5, with D hard to call. The CDR3 is 15 residues long. V lost 8 bases and J lost 5, with 19 bases in between. From germline, CDR1 is SEHNR and CDR2 FQNEAQ (reference sequence). CDR3 sequence reads: CASGEVGSRDQPQHF. CDR3 bases: TGTGCCAGCGGGGAGGTAGGCTCTAGGGATCAGCCCCAGCATTTT.

Turning to this clone: The same CDR3 also results from other DNA sequences found in this sample. The chain has TRBV6-5 and TRBJ2-5, with TRBD2 as a possible D gene (6 bases). The CDR3 totals 15 residues. With 1 base removed from V and 2 bases from J, the gap between germline ends came to 11 bases. The germline gives CDR1 MNHEY, CDR2 SVGAGI. CDR3: CASSYLAGSQETQYF. DNA for the CDR3: TGTGCCAGCAGTTACTTGGCGGGATCACAAGAGACCCAGTACTTC.

V is TRBV7-6 and J is TRBJ2-7; 12 bases map to TRBD1. CDR1 is SGHVS and CDR2 is FNYEAQ in the germline V gene. V lost 4 bases and J lost 7; bases outside the gene matches: 14. The CDR3 loop spans 17 amino acids. CDR3 amino acids: CASSSAPAGQGAQEQYF. Here the CDR3 DNA reads TGTGCCAGCAGCTCCGCTCCCGCGGGACAGGGGGCTCAGGAGCAGTACTTC.